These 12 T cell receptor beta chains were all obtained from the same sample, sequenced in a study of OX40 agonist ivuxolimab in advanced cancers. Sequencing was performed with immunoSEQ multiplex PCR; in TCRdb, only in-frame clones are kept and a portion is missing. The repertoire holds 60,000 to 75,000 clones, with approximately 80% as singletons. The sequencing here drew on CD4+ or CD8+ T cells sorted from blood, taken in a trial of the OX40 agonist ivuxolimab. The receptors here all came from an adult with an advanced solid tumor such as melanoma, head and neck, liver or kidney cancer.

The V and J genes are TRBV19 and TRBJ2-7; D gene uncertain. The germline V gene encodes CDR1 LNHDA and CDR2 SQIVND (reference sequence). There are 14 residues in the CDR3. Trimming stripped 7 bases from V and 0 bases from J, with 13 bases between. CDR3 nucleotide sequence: TGTGCCAGTACCACAACCGGAAACTCCTACGAGCAGTACTTC. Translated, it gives CASTTTGNSYEQYF.

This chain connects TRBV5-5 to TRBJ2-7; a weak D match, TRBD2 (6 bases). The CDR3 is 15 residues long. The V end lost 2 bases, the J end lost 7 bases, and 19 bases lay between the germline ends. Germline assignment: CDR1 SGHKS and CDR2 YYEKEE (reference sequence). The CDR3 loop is CASSFNTGDSGEQYF. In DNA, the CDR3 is TGTGCCAGCAGCTTTAATACGGGGGATTCTGGAGAGCAGTACTTC.

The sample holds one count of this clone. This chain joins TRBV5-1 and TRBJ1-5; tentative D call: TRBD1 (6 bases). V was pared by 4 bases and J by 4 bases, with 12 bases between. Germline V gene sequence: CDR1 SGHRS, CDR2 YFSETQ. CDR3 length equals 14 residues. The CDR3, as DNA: TGCGCCAGCAGCCAAAATACAGGGAATCAGCCCCAGCATTTT. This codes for CASSQNTGNQPQHF.

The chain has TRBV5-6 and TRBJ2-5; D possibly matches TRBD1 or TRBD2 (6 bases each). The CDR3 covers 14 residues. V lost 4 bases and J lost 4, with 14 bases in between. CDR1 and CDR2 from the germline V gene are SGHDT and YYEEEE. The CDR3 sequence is CASSPRGRRETQYF. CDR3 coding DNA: TGTGCCAGCAGCCCGAGGGGGAGGCGAGAGACCCAGTACTTC.

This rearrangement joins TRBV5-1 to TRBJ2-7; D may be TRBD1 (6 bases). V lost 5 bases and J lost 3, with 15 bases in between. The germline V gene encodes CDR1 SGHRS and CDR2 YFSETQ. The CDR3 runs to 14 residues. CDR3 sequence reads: CASRGRTDSYEQYF. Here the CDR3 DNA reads TGCGCCAGCAGAGGACGGACGGACAGCTACGAGCAGTACTTC.

In DNA, the CDR3 is TGTGCCAGCAGCCAAGATCCTAATTCACCCCTCCACTTT. Its translation: CASSQDPNSPLHF. The genes are TRBV5-5 and TRBJ1-6, with no clear D. There are 13 residues in the CDR3. Deletions cut 4 bases from V and 6 bases from J, with 8 bases between. Germline CDR1 SGHKS, CDR2 YYEKEE (reference sequence).

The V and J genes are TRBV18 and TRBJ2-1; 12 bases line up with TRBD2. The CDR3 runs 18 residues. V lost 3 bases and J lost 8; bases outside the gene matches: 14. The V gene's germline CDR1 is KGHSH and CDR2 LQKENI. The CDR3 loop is CASSPGLAGGPSAYEQFF. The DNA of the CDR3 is TGTGCCAGCTCACCTGGCCTAGCGGGGGGGCCCTCGGCGTATGAGCAGTTCTTC.

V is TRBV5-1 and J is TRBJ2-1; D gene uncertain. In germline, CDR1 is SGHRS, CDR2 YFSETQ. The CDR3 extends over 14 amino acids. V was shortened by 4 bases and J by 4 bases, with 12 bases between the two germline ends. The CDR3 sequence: CASSPRTSYNEQFF. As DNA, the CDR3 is TGCGCCAGCAGCCCCAGGACCTCGTACAATGAGCAGTTCTTC. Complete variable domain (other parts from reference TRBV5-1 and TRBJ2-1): KAGVTQTPRYLIKTRGQQVTLSCSPISGHRSVSWYQQTPGQGLQFLFEYFSETQRNKGNFPGRFSGRQFSNSRSEMNVSTLELGDSALYLCASSPRTSYNEQFFGPGTRLTVL.

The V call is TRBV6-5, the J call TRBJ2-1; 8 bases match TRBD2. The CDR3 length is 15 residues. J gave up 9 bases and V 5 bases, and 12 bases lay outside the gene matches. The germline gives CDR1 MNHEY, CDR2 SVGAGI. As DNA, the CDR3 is TGTGCCAGCAGTCCAGGGACTAGGGCCACGGGTGAGCAGTTCTTC. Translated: CASSPGTRATGEQFF.

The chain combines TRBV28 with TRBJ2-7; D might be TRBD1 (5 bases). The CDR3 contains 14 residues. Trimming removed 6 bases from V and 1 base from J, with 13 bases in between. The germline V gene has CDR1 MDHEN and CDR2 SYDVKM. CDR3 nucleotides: TGTGCCAGCAGGGGGCAAGGGTCTTCCTACGAGCAGTACTTC. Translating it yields CASRGQGSSYEQYF.

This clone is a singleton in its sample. The CDR3 reads CASSIGAGGLYGYTF. The CDR3 nucleotides read TGTGCCAGTAGTATAGGTGCAGGGGGCCTCTATGGCTACACCTTC. The rearrangement links TRBV19 to TRBJ1-2, with 8 bases that match TRBD1. After removal of 1 base from V and 4 bases from J, the junction contained 5 bases not matched to a gene. Germline CDR1 is LNHDA and CDR2 is SQIVND (reference sequence). This CDR3 has 15 residues.

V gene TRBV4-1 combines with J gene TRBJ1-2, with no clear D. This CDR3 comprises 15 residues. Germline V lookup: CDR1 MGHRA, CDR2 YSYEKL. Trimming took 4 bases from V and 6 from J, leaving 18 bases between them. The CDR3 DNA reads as TGCGCCAGCAGCCTAGAGGAGCGGGTGTACCATGGCTACACCTTC. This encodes CASSLEERVYHGYTF.